This T cell receptor beta chain was retrieved from a study of shared clonotypes between healthy human individuals. TCRdb's copy holds only in-frame clones and misses some; the assay was immunoSEQ multiplex PCR. The sample lists about 2.4 million clones; under 95% were seen once. CDR1 is SGHRS, CDR2 YFSETQ, per germline. The V end lost 6 bases, the J end lost 0 bases, and 15 bases lay between the germline ends. The CDR3 consists of 16 residues. This TCR derives from a young man in good health. Some clones in this sample may be carry-over from other donors' samples. The gene calls are TRBV5-1 and TRBJ2-2; possible D gene TRBD2, 6 bases. Sequences were obtained from naive CD4+ T cells from PBMCs. Subset reported: CD45RA+ positively selected. The CDR3 region has the DNA TGCGCCAGCAAGTATCTGGGAGGCGCGAACACCGGGGAGCTGTTTTTT. Amino acid sequence: CASKYLGGANTGELFF.